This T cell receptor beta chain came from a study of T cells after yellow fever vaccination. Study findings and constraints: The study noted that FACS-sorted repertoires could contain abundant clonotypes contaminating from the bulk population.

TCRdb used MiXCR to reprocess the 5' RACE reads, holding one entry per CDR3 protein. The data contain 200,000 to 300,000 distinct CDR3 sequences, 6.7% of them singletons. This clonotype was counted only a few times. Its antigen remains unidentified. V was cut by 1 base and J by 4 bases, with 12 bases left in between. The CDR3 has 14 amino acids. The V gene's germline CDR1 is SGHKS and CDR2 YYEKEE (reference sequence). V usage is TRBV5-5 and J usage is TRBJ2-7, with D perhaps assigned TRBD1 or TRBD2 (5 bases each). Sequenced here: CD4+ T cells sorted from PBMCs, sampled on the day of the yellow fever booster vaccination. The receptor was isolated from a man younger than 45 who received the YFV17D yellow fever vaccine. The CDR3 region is CASSLQVGEYEQYF. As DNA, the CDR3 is TGTGCCAGCAGCTTGCAAGTGGGGGAGTACGAGCAGTACTTC.